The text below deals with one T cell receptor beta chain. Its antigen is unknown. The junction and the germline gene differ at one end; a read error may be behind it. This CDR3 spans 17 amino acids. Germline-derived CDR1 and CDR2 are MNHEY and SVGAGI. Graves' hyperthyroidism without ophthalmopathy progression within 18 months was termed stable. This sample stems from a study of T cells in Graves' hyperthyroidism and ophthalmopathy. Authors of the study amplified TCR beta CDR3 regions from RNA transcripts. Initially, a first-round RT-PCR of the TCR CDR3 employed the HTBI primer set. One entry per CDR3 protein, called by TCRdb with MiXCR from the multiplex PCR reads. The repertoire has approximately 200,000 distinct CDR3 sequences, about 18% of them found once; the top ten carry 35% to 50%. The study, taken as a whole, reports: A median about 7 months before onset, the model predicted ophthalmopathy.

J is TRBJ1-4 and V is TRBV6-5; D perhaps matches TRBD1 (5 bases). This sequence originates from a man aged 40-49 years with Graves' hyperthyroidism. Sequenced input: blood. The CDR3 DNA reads TGTGCCAACAGTTCCGGGACGTTCGGCGTGGCTAATGAAAAACTGTTTTTT. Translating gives CANSSGTFGVANEKLFF.